The rows below give T cell receptor beta chains drawn from one sample of a study of OX40 agonist ivuxolimab in advanced cancers. Some clones are missing from TCRdb's copy, which holds only in-frame ones; the method was immunoSEQ multiplex PCR. The repertoire holds tens of thousands of clones, with 70% to 90% as singletons. Sample: CD4+ or CD8+ T cells sorted from blood, taken in a trial of the OX40 agonist ivuxolimab. These receptors originate from an adult with an advanced solid tumor such as melanoma, head and neck, liver or kidney cancer. The CDR3 runs from the conserved cysteine through the conserved F or W. The D gene is left open where the match is weak. Size values are once, few and many counts, or a class for expanded clones, and some rows have none.

TRBV18	.	TRBJ2-5	.	TGTGCCAGCTCACCAATGCAAGGGGTCCAAGAGACCCAGTACTTC	CASSPMQGVQETQYF
TRBV11-2	.	TRBJ2-7	few	TGTGCCAGCAGCTTGGGACTCCGCTACGAGCAGTACTTC	CASSLGLRYEQYF
TRBV6-1	TRBD2	TRBJ2-1	.	TGTGCCAGCAGAACCGGGACTAATGGGTACAATGAGCAGTTCTTC	CASRTGTNGYNEQFF
TRBV7-8	.	TRBJ1-2	once	TGTGCCAGCAACTTATTCCTTGATGGCTACACCTTC	CASNLFLDGYTF
TRBV6-5	.	TRBJ2-3	.	TGTGCCAGCAGTAGGACTCTAGTCACAGATACGCAGTATTTT	CASSRTLVTDTQYF
TRBV10-3	TRBD1	TRBJ2-7	.	TGTGCCATCAAGCCCACAGGGGGCGGTTACGAGCAGTACTTC	CAIKPTGGGYEQYF
TRBV7-6	TRBD2	TRBJ2-3	.	TGTGCCAGCAGCTTAGCGGGGACTAGCGGGGGGGCCTCAGATACGCAGTATTTT	CASSLAGTSGGASDTQYF
TRBV18	.	TRBJ1-6	.	TGTGCCAGCTCACCACTGGAGGATTCACCCCTCCACTTT	CASSPLEDSPLHF
TRBV19	.	TRBJ1-6	.	TGTGCCAGTAGTATAGCAGGACTGCTCAATAATTCACCCCTCCACTTT	CASSIAGLLNNSPLHF
TRBV4-1	TRBD1	TRBJ2-1	.	TGCGCCAGCAGCCAAGAGACAGGGGCTCGGGATGAGCAGTTCTTC	CASSQETGARDEQFF
TRBV9	.	TRBJ1-3	once	TGTGCCAGCAGCACCCCCCCTCGTAGGGAGAGCTCTGGAAACACCATATATTTT	CASSTPPRRESSGNTIYF
TRBV11-2	.	TRBJ2-1	.	TGTGCCAGCAGCGCGTTCGCCGCCCCCAATGAGCAGTTCTTC	CASSAFAAPNEQFF